The 10 T cell receptor beta chains in this list originate from one sample, sequenced in a study of shared clonotypes between healthy human individuals. The table came from immunoSEQ multiplex PCR; TCRdb's copy has only in-frame clones and leaves some out. Seen here are 1,500,000 or so clones, 97% to 99% observed once, and the top ten hold under 0.45%. Sequencing used naive CD4+ T cells sorted from blood. Subset in this sample: CD45RA+ positively selected. These receptors were taken from a man aged 25 to 40 in good health.

V is TRBV11-3 and J is TRBJ1-2; D is unclear. CDR3 length: 19 amino acids. From germline, CDR1 is SGHNT and CDR2 YENEEA. V was pared by 5 bases and J by 3 bases, with 28 bases between. The CDR3 sequence is CASSQPTGRVRIYYYGYTF. CDR3 nucleotides: TGTGCCAGCAGCCAACCGACGGGGAGGGTTCGTATCTATTACTATGGCTACACCTTC.

The chain is built from TRBV5-1 and TRBJ2-3, with D possibly being TRBD1 (7 bases). Germline CDR1 reads SGHRS; CDR2 reads YFSETQ. This CDR3 region has 16 residues. Trimming took off 4 bases at V and 0 bases at J, with 15 bases between the two ends. CDR3 region: CASSGGTAFSTDTQYF. The CDR3 region has the DNA TGCGCCAGCAGCGGGGGGACAGCCTTTAGCACAGATACGCAGTATTTT. Combining the CDR3 with reference TRBV5-1 and TRBJ2-3 gives the whole variable domain KAGVTQTPRYLIKTRGQQVTLSCSPISGHRSVSWYQQTPGQGLQFLFEYFSETQRNKGNFPGRFSGRQFSNSRSEMNVSTLELGDSALYLCASSGGTAFSTDTQYFGPGTRLTVL.

The rearrangement joins TRBV30 to TRBJ2-7; D is undetermined. The CDR3 is made up of 12 amino acids. V lost 3 bases to trimming and J lost 3 bases, with 9 bases between them. Germline V gives CDR1 GTSNPN, CDR2 SVGIG (reference sequence). CDR3 sequence: CAWSSGLYEQYF. The CDR3 DNA sequence: TGTGCCTGGAGCTCTGGGCTCTACGAGCAGTACTTC.

V is TRBV14 and J is TRBJ2-1, with 9 bases aligning to TRBD2. Germline CDR1 SGHDN, CDR2 FVKESK. This CDR3 comprises 15 residues. Trimming at V came to 1 base and at J to 9 bases, leaving 7 bases not matched to a gene. CDR3 sequence: CASSQVASGNIEQFF. CDR3 bases: TGTGCCAGCAGCCAAGTGGCTAGCGGGAACATTGAGCAGTTCTTC.

The chain carries TRBV11-1 and TRBJ2-3; tentatively, D is TRBD1 or TRBD2 (6 bases each). V lost 7 bases and J 2 bases, leaving 16 bases between the germline ends. Germline V CDR1 and CDR2: SGHAT, FQDESV (reference sequence). The length of the CDR3 is 15 residues. The DNA for the CDR3 is TGTGCCAGCACCCTAGGGGGGTCCCCCACAGATACGCAGTATTTT. Its protein is CASTLGGSPTDTQYF.

Details on this clone: The sample has other DNA sequences that encode this CDR3 too. This chain uses TRBV7-2 with TRBJ2-6; no definite D call. Trimming pared 1 base from V and 0 bases from J, leaving 1 base between. CDR1 is SGHTA, CDR2 FQGNSA, per germline. The CDR3 consists of 14 residues. The CDR3 nucleotides are TGTGCCAGCAGCTTAGTCTCTGGGGCCAACGTCCTGACTTTC. It specifies CASSLVSGANVLTF.

The chain uses TRBV11-2 and TRBJ2-2, with D perhaps matching TRBD1 (5 bases). V was pared by 5 bases and J by 4 bases, with 14 bases between. CDR3 length equals 15 residues. Germline V gene data show CDR1 as SGHAT and CDR2 as FQNNGV. CDR3 sequence: CASSTAGLSTGELFF. CDR3 nucleotides: TGTGCCAGCAGCACGGCAGGGCTGAGCACCGGGGAGCTGTTTTTT. The entire variable domain, with the rest obtained from reference TRBV11-2 and TRBJ2-2, is as follows: EAGVAQSPRYKIIEKRQSVAFWCNPISGHATLYWYQQILGQGPKLLIQFQNNGVVDDSQLPKDRFSAERLKGVDSTLKIQPAKLEDSAVYLCASSTAGLSTGELFFGEGSRLTVL.

The chain combines TRBV11-2 with TRBJ2-5, with TRBD1 matching 10 bases. Trimming removed 5 bases from V and 7 bases from J; junction bases left unmatched: 4. The CDR3 is 13 amino acids. Germline assignment: CDR1 SGHAT and CDR2 FQNNGV. CDR3 sequence reads: CASSPGQGGTQYF. DNA of the CDR3: TGTGCCAGCAGCCCAGGACAGGGGGGGACCCAGTACTTC.

The genes are TRBV5-5 and TRBJ2-4, with 9 positions matching TRBD1. This CDR3 comprises 15 residues. Germline CDR1 reads SGHKS; CDR2 reads YYEKEE (reference sequence). V lost 2 bases to trimming and J lost 5 bases; unmatched junction nucleotides: 5. CDR3 in DNA: TGTGCCAGCAGCTTTTACTGGACAGGGGAAAACATTCAGTACTTC. This encodes CASSFYWTGENIQYF.

The rearrangement links TRBV5-1 to TRBJ2-7; 12 nucleotides agree with TRBD2. Losses at the gene ends were 5 bases for V and 0 bases for J; bases not matched to a gene: 6. In germline, CDR1 is SGHRS, CDR2 YFSETQ. CDR3 length: 16 residues. The CDR3 nucleotides are TGCGCCAGCAGACTCGGACTAGCGGGAAACTCCTACGAGCAGTACTTC. It yields the protein CASRLGLAGNSYEQYF.